The 22 T cell receptor beta chains presented below share a single source sample, sequenced in a study of shared clonotypes between healthy human individuals. Sequenced by immunoSEQ multiplex PCR; TCRdb stores in-frame clones only, minus some. The sample yields over 1.5 million clones, around 98% seen once. Sequenced: naive CD4+ T cells sorted from blood. Indicated subset: CD45RA+ positively selected. Every receptor here comes from a man aged 25 to 40 in good health.

Of note for this clone: One end of the junction does not line up with germline, which may come from a read error. The chain recombines TRBV7-7 with TRBJ2-5, with D possibly matching TRBD1 (8 bases). There are 16 residues in the CDR3. Per germline, CDR1 SSHAT and CDR2 FNYEAQ (reference sequence). The CDR3, as DNA: TGTGCTAGCAGCACCACAGGGGGGGAGGAGAGATTTACCCAGTACTTC. Protein sequence: CASSTTGGEERFTQYF.

This rearrangement joins TRBV7-6 to TRBJ1-5, with D maybe TRBD1 (5 bases). The CDR3 is 16 amino acids. V gave up 0 bases and J gave up 1 base, with 10 bases separating them. Germline assignment: CDR1 SGHVS and CDR2 FNYEAQ. This chain's CDR3 is CASSLAAAGSNQPQHF. In nucleotides, the CDR3 is TGTGCCAGCAGCTTAGCGGCGGCAGGGAGCAATCAGCCCCAGCATTTT. Complete variable domain (other parts from reference TRBV7-6 and TRBJ1-5): GAGVSQSPRYKVTKRGQDVALRCDPISGHVSLYWYRQALGQGPEFLTYFNYEAQQDKSGLPNDRFSAERPEGSISTLTIQRTEQRDSAMYRCASSLAAAGSNQPQHFGDGTRLSIL.

Remarks on this clone: The identical CDR3 is also encoded by other nucleotide sequences in the sample. The chain links TRBV9 to TRBJ2-2, with unresolved D. The CDR3 is 15 residues long. Trimming took off 0 bases at V and 0 bases at J, with 6 bases between the two ends. Germline V lookup: CDR1 SGDLS, CDR2 YYNGEE. CDR3 residues: CASSVVATNTGELFF. The CDR3 coding sequence is TGTGCCAGCAGCGTAGTCGCGACGAACACCGGGGAGCTGTTTTTT.

The J gene is TRBJ2-7, the V gene TRBV6-1, with D possibly TRBD1 on 6 matching bases. Germline values: CDR1 MNHNS, CDR2 SASEGT. There are 13 residues in the CDR3. V was shortened by 5 bases and J by 4 bases, with 12 bases between the two germline ends. CDR3 loop: CASSPGHAYEQYF. The CDR3 bases are TGTGCCAGCAGTCCGGGACACGCATACGAGCAGTACTTC.

The CDR3 coding sequence is TGTGCCAGCAGTGATCCAGGCCTCCAGCAGTTCTTC. Encoded protein: CASSDPGLQQFF. The V and J genes are TRBV6-1 and TRBJ2-1; D remains ambiguous. Per germline, CDR1 MNHNS and CDR2 SASEGT. This CDR3 is built from 12 residues. V shed 3 bases and J shed 11 bases, with 11 bases lying between them.

V is TRBV7-6 and J is TRBJ2-3, with a weak D call TRBD1 (5 bases). The CDR3 is 14 residues long. The V end was cut by 1 base, the J end by 3 bases, with 8 bases between. Germline assignment: CDR1 SGHVS and CDR2 FNYEAQ. DNA for the CDR3: TGTGCCAGCAGCTTAGTTCAGGGAACAGATACGCAGTATTTT. This sequence encodes CASSLVQGTDTQYF. Full variable domain (remainder filled in from reference TRBV7-6 and TRBJ2-3): GAGVSQSPRYKVTKRGQDVALRCDPISGHVSLYWYRQALGQGPEFLTYFNYEAQQDKSGLPNDRFSAERPEGSISTLTIQRTEQRDSAMYRCASSLVQGTDTQYFGPGTRLTVL.

The chain uses TRBV6-6 and TRBJ1-1; D possibly corresponds to TRBD1 (6 bases). This CDR3 contains 14 residues. Per the germline V gene, CDR1 is MNHNY and CDR2 is SVGAGI (reference sequence). With 7 bases removed from V and 4 bases from J, the gap between germline ends came to 16 bases. The CDR3 DNA reads TGTGCCAGCACCCCCGAGCAGGGGAGCACTGAAGCTTTCTTT. Translation: CASTPEQGSTEAFF.

This chain links TRBV5-4 with TRBJ2-1; TRBD2 matches at 7 bases. Germline CDR1 reads SGHNT; CDR2 reads YYREEE (reference sequence). This CDR3 spans 13 amino acids. The V gene end was trimmed by 3 bases and the J gene end by 9 bases; junction bases not matched to a gene: 6. CDR3 region: CASSSHGGGEQFF. CDR3 in DNA: TGTGCCAGCAGCTCCCACGGCGGGGGTGAGCAGTTCTTC.

The chain joins TRBV7-2 to TRBJ1-1; weak D call: TRBD1 (5 bases). From germline, CDR1 is SGHTA and CDR2 FQGNSA. V gave up 4 bases and J gave up 5 bases, with 11 bases separating them. There are 13 residues in the CDR3. As DNA, the CDR3 is TGTGCCAGCAGCTACGGACGGGGGACTGAAGCTTTCTTT. Its protein is CASSYGRGTEAFF.

This sequence joins TRBV7-3 and TRBJ2-2; a weak D match, TRBD1 (6 bases). V lost 4 bases, J lost 4 bases, and 10 bases lay in between. Germline CDR1 reads SGHTA; CDR2 reads FQGTGA. The CDR3 consists of 14 residues. The DNA of the CDR3 is TGTGCCAGCAGCTCCGGCAGGGGCACCGGGGAGCTGTTTTTT. The encoded protein is CASSSGRGTGELFF.

The V gene is TRBV27, the J gene TRBJ2-3; D remains ambiguous. Looked up from germline, CDR1 is MNHEY and CDR2 is SMNVEV (reference sequence). This CDR3 comprises 11 residues. Trimming took 3 bases from V and 5 from J, leaving 3 bases between them. The CDR3 nucleotides read TGTGCCAGCAGTTTGGTAGATACGCAGTATTTT. Its protein product is CASSLVDTQYF.

The DNA of the CDR3 is TGTGCCAGCAGCTTAGCGGGACCGTACAATGAGCAGTTCTTC. The encoded protein is CASSLAGPYNEQFF. The rearrangement joins TRBV7-6 to TRBJ2-1, with D perhaps given as TRBD1 or TRBD2 (5 bases each). Germline CDR1 reads SGHVS; CDR2 reads FNYEAQ. This CDR3 is 14 amino acids long. V gave up 0 bases and J gave up 4 bases, with 7 bases separating them.

The chain joins TRBV5-1 to TRBJ1-5, with TRBD1 as a possible D gene (5 bases). The germline V and J ends were trimmed by 1 base and 4 bases, with 12 bases remaining between them. Germline-derived CDR1 and CDR2 are SGHRS and YFSETQ. This CDR3 is 15 amino acids long. CDR3: CASSLSRADNQPQHF. The CDR3 bases are TGCGCCAGCAGCTTGAGCAGGGCGGATAATCAGCCCCAGCATTTT.

Details on this clone: This sample also contains other DNA sequences that code for the same CDR3. The chain couples TRBV28 to TRBJ1-5; TRBD1 agrees at 10 bases. CDR3 length: 13 residues. V shed 8 bases, J shed 6 bases, and the junction held 4 bases outside the gene matches. Germline V lookup: CDR1 MDHEN, CDR2 SYDVKM. CDR3 nucleotides: TGTGCCAGCCGAGACAGGGGGCCTCAGCCCCAGCATTTT. This translates into CASRDRGPQPQHF. Complete variable domain (other parts from reference TRBV28 and TRBJ1-5): DVKVTQSSRYLVKRTGEKVFLECVQDMDHENMFWYRQDPGLGLRLIYFSYDVKMKEKGDIPEGYSVSREKKERFSLILESASTNQTSMYLCASRDRGPQPQHFGDGTRLSIL.

V and J are TRBV5-4 and TRBJ2-7, with D possibly being TRBD2 (6 bases). The ends were cut back, 5 bases at V and 2 bases at J, with 17 bases in the middle. CDR3 size: 15 residues. Germline V lookup: CDR1 SGHNT, CDR2 YYREEE (reference sequence). CDR3 in DNA: TGTGCCAGCAGTCGGGGGACGGATGAAACCTACGAGCAGTACTTC. Its protein product is CASSRGTDETYEQYF.

V and J are TRBV7-3 and TRBJ1-2, with D perhaps TRBD1 (6 bases). Germline V gene lookup returns CDR1 SGHTA and CDR2 FQGTGA. This CDR3 has 15 amino acids. V gave up 5 bases and J gave up 4 bases, with 17 bases separating them. CDR3 residues: CASSPQQGLGYGYTF. The CDR3 DNA reads TGTGCCAGCAGCCCGCAACAGGGTTTGGGCTATGGCTACACCTTC.

V usage is TRBV28 and J usage is TRBJ2-1; 11 bases map to TRBD2. The germline gives CDR1 MDHEN, CDR2 SYDVKM. The CDR3 runs to 16 residues. After removal of 6 bases from V and 9 bases from J, the junction contained 13 bases not matched to a gene. Here the CDR3 reads CASRRNSGRASGEQFF. CDR3 DNA: TGTGCCAGCAGGCGCAATAGCGGGAGGGCCTCGGGTGAGCAGTTCTTC.

V usage is TRBV2 and J usage is TRBJ2-3; D might be TRBD1 (5 bases). The CDR3 extends over 14 amino acids. Germline loops: CDR1 SNHLY, CDR2 FYNNEI. The V end lost 5 bases, the J end lost 2 bases, and 11 bases lay between the germline ends. The CDR3, as DNA: TGTGCCAGCAGTAGACAGAGTTACACAGATACGCAGTATTTT. Its translation: CASSRQSYTDTQYF.

This sequence joins TRBV29-1 and TRBJ2-5; the D gene could be TRBD1 or TRBD2 (6 bases each). In germline, CDR1 is SQVTM, CDR2 ANQGSEA. The CDR3 loop spans 13 amino acids. Trimming removed 6 bases at V and 5 bases at J, with 16 bases between. The CDR3 reads CSVMRGGGETQYF. The CDR3 coding sequence is TGCAGCGTCATGCGAGGGGGAGGCGAGACCCAGTACTTC.

In DNA, the CDR3 is TGTGCCACCCAGATAGCGGTTCCCTACAATGAGCAGTTCTTC. This gives the protein CATQIAVPYNEQFF. The chain is built from TRBV2 and TRBJ2-1, with D perhaps matching TRBD2 (6 bases). Germline CDR1 reads SNHLY; CDR2 reads FYNNEI. CDR3 length: 14 amino acids. V shed 10 bases and J shed 2 bases, with 15 bases lying between them.

The chain joins TRBV9 to TRBJ2-2, with no clear D. The CDR3 spans 15 residues. Looked up from germline, CDR1 is SGDLS and CDR2 is YYNGEE. The ends were cut back, 1 base at V and 6 bases at J, with 13 bases in the middle. The CDR3 bases are TGTGCCAGCAGCGTACTGCCTTTGTTTTCCGGGGAGCTGTTTTTT. The encoded protein is CASSVLPLFSGELFF.

The V gene is TRBV29-1, the J gene TRBJ1-2, with 7 nucleotides matching TRBD1. The CDR3 is 14 amino acids. The V segment lost 4 bases and the J segment 2 bases; nucleotides outside the gene matches: 7. Germline V CDR1 and CDR2: SQVTM, ANQGSEA. This CDR3 is CSVARGSPNYGYTF. The CDR3 DNA sequence: TGCAGCGTTGCCAGGGGGAGTCCAAACTATGGCTACACCTTC.